The 26 T cell receptor beta chains below come from one sample, sequenced in a study of OX40 agonist ivuxolimab in advanced cancers. The table came from immunoSEQ multiplex PCR; TCRdb's copy has only in-frame clones and leaves some out. The data show roughly 90,000 clones, roughly 92% seen once. The material sequenced was CD4+ or CD8+ T cells sorted from blood, taken in a trial of the OX40 agonist ivuxolimab. Receptors originate from an adult with an advanced solid tumor such as melanoma, head and neck, liver or kidney cancer.

The V gene is TRBV6-1, the J gene TRBJ2-1, with D perhaps TRBD1 (5 bases). This CDR3 has 15 amino acids. V was shortened by 5 bases and J by 8 bases, with 19 bases between the two germline ends. Germline CDR1 MNHNS, CDR2 SASEGT. CDR3 sequence (DNA): TGTGCCAGCAGTCCAGGGTTAACGTCTGGGCATGAGCAGTTCTTC. Translating it yields CASSPGLTSGHEQFF.

The chain couples TRBV14 to TRBJ1-5, with TRBD1 identical over 7 bases. The V gene end was trimmed by 2 bases and the J gene end by 0 bases; junction bases not matched to a gene: 13. Germline CDR1 and CDR2: SGHDN and FVKESK. The CDR3 has 19 amino acids. The CDR3 coding sequence is TGTGCCAGCAGCCAAAAGGAAACAGGGGTATGGGATAGCAATCAGCCCCAGCATTTT. Protein: CASSQKETGVWDSNQPQHF.

The chain carries TRBV5-1 and TRBJ2-1, with 9 nucleotides matching TRBD2. After removal of 5 bases from V and 3 bases from J, the junction contained 9 bases not matched to a gene. This CDR3 comprises 16 residues. Germline values: CDR1 SGHRS, CDR2 YFSETQ. CDR3 sequence reads: CASSPGAGGFYNEQFF. The CDR3 bases are TGCGCCAGCAGTCCTGGAGCGGGAGGATTCTACAATGAGCAGTTCTTC. The full variable domain, its missing parts supplied by reference TRBV5-1 and TRBJ2-1, is KAGVTQTPRYLIKTRGQQVTLSCSPISGHRSVSWYQQTPGQGLQFLFEYFSETQRNKGNFPGRFSGRQFSNSRSEMNVSTLELGDSALYLCASSPGAGGFYNEQFFGPGTRLTVL.

This chain connects TRBV5-4 to TRBJ2-7; 9 positions match TRBD1. CDR3 length: 15 residues. Looked up from germline, CDR1 is SGHNT and CDR2 is YYREEE (reference sequence). V lost 3 bases, J lost 6 bases, and 10 bases stayed unmatched. CDR3 region: CASSSLKGQGGEQYF. The CDR3 DNA reads as TGTGCCAGCAGCTCCCTAAAGGGACAGGGCGGCGAGCAGTACTTC.

The chain combines TRBV6-1 with TRBJ2-7; 10 bases are a match to TRBD2. The CDR3 is 16 amino acids. With V trimmed by 4 bases and J by 5 bases, 11 bases remained unmatched. Germline V gene data show CDR1 as MNHNS and CDR2 as SASEGT. CDR3 residues: CASSANQPSGSHEQYF. In DNA form, the CDR3 reads TGTGCCAGCAGTGCAAATCAGCCTAGCGGGAGTCACGAGCAGTACTTC.

The chain uses TRBV27 and TRBJ2-2; no clear D. Germline CDR1 is MNHEY and CDR2 is SMNVEV (reference sequence). The ends were cut back, 7 bases at V and 5 bases at J, with 14 bases in the middle. The CDR3 totals 14 residues. The chain's CDR3 is CASTGPWDTGELFF. CDR3 sequence (DNA): TGTGCCAGCACCGGGCCGTGGGATACCGGGGAGCTGTTTTTT.

The gene calls are TRBV19 and TRBJ2-7, with D possibly matching TRBD1 (5 bases). Germline lookup yields CDR1 LNHDA and CDR2 SQIVND (reference sequence). CDR3 length: 14 residues. The V end was cut by 5 bases, the J end by 2 bases, with 13 bases between. CDR3 sequence: CASSPKGPPYEQYF. The CDR3 nucleotides are TGTGCCAGTAGTCCAAAGGGGCCTCCCTACGAGCAGTACTTC.

The rearrangement links TRBV11-2 to TRBJ2-2, with 10 bases aligning to TRBD1. The germline V gene encodes CDR1 SGHAT and CDR2 FQNNGV. Losses at the gene ends were 5 bases for V and 4 bases for J; bases not matched to a gene: 7. The CDR3 extends over 16 amino acids. CDR3 region: CASSPRDRGGTGELFF. The DNA for the CDR3 is TGTGCCAGCAGCCCCCGGGACAGGGGAGGCACCGGGGAGCTGTTTTTT.

The chain links TRBV30 to TRBJ2-1; TRBD2 matches at 12 bases. Germline V gene lookup returns CDR1 GTSNPN and CDR2 SVGIG (reference sequence). The CDR3 is 14 amino acids. J lost 8 bases, V lost 1 base, and 3 bases had no gene match. As DNA, the CDR3 is TGTGCCTGGAGTGATGGACTAGCGGGGCATGAGCAGTTCTTC. Its translation: CAWSDGLAGHEQFF.

The chain couples TRBV20-1 to TRBJ1-2; 9 positions match TRBD1. Per the germline V gene, CDR1 is DFQATT and CDR2 is SNEGSKA (reference sequence). The CDR3 loop spans 11 amino acids. J was trimmed by 8 bases and V by 6 bases; bases with no gene match: 4. The CDR3 reads CSATGGGGYTF. The CDR3 DNA sequence: TGCAGTGCGACAGGGGGAGGCGGCTACACCTTC.

The gene calls are TRBV27 and TRBJ1-2; 10 bases agree with TRBD1. The V segment lost 0 bases and the J segment 4 bases; nucleotides outside the gene matches: 11. The CDR3 runs 18 residues. CDR1 is MNHEY, CDR2 SMNVEV, per germline (reference sequence). CDR3 nucleotides: TGTGCCAGCAGTTTATCTTACCGGGACAGGGGAGCGGGCTATGGCTACACCTTC. The encoded protein is CASSLSYRDRGAGYGYTF.

The chain recombines TRBV5-1 with TRBJ1-1; D not resolved. Germline lookup yields CDR1 SGHRS and CDR2 YFSETQ. Deletions cut 0 bases from V and 1 base from J, with 10 bases between. This CDR3 region has 15 residues. Here the CDR3 DNA reads TGCGCCAGCAGCTTGGTCGGGGTGGGGAACACTGAAGCTTTCTTT. As protein: CASSLVGVGNTEAFF.

This clone came up once. Here the CDR3 DNA reads TGTGCCAGCAGCCTCAGCGGGGCCAGCTCCTACAATGAGCAGTTCTTC. This encodes CASSLSGASSYNEQFF. The chain recombines TRBV11-2 with TRBJ2-1, with 7 nucleotides matching TRBD2. The CDR3 runs to 16 residues. The germline V gene encodes CDR1 SGHAT and CDR2 FQNNGV. Trimming at V came to 5 bases and at J to 0 bases, leaving 7 bases not matched to a gene.

The chain uses TRBV11-2 and TRBJ1-5; D remains unclear. Germline assignment: CDR1 SGHAT and CDR2 FQNNGV. The CDR3 loop spans 13 amino acids. The germline V and J ends were trimmed by 5 bases and 9 bases, with 14 bases remaining between them. In DNA form, the CDR3 reads TGTGCCAGCAGCCGCGCGGGAGGGCGGCCCCAGCATTTT. It codes for CASSRAGGRPQHF.

The chain has TRBV7-9 and TRBJ2-1; 7 nucleotides align to TRBD2. The germline V gene encodes CDR1 SEHNR and CDR2 FQNEAQ (reference sequence). CDR3 length: 18 amino acids. Losses at the gene ends were 1 base for V and 2 bases for J; bases not matched to a gene: 11. The CDR3 DNA is TGTGCCAGCAGCTTAGTCGTCCCCCGCGGGAGTACCTACAATGAGCAGTTCTTC. Encoded protein: CASSLVVPRGSTYNEQFF.

Regarding this clone: This specimen includes other DNA sequences encoding the same CDR3. This chain joins TRBV27 and TRBJ1-5, with 8 bases that match TRBD1. V shed 4 bases, J shed 2 bases, and the junction held 7 bases outside the gene matches. From germline, CDR1 is MNHEY and CDR2 SMNVEV (reference sequence). CDR3 length equals 16 residues. The CDR3 is CASSSKLQGGNQPQHF. The CDR3 DNA reads as TGTGCCAGCAGTTCAAAACTACAGGGGGGCAATCAGCCCCAGCATTTT.

This sequence joins TRBV5-4 and TRBJ2-7; D unresolved. The germline V gene has CDR1 SGHNT and CDR2 YYREEE (reference sequence). This CDR3 comprises 13 residues. V was pared by 2 bases and J by 0 bases, with 6 bases between. The CDR3 DNA sequence: TGTGCCAGCAGCTTAAGGCCCTCCTACGAGCAGTACTTC. It encodes CASSLRPSYEQYF. Drawing the rest from reference TRBV5-4 and TRBJ2-7, the complete variable domain is ETGVTQSPTHLIKTRGQQVTLRCSSQSGHNTVSWYQQALGQGPQFIFQYYREEENGRGNFPPRFSGLQFPNYSSELNVNALELDDSALYLCASSLRPSYEQYFGPGTRLTVT.

This chain uses TRBV29-1 with TRBJ1-1; unclear D gene. Germline lookup yields CDR1 SQVTM and CDR2 ANQGSEA. The CDR3 contains 11 residues. Trimming removed 4 bases from V and 5 bases from J, with 8 bases in between. CDR3 residues: CSVVGWTEAFF. The CDR3 DNA reads TGCAGCGTTGTAGGGTGGACTGAAGCTTTCTTT.

The genes are TRBV7-8 and TRBJ2-1, with 9 positions matching TRBD2. CDR1 and CDR2 (germline): SGHVS, FQNEAQ. The CDR3 runs 15 residues. J was trimmed by 8 bases and V by 3 bases; bases with no gene match: 8. CDR3 in DNA: TGTGCCAGCAGCTTCGGCGGGAGGGCCTGGGATGAGCAGTTCTTC. Protein sequence: CASSFGGRAWDEQFF.

The V call is TRBV10-3, the J call TRBJ1-1; no clear D gene. CDR1 ENHRY and CDR2 SYGVKD come from the germline V gene. CDR3 length equals 13 residues. The ends were cut back, 5 bases at V and 4 bases at J, with 11 bases in the middle. As DNA, the CDR3 is TGTGCCATCAGTCCGGCCGGGGTCACTGAAGCTTTCTTT. This translates into CAISPAGVTEAFF.

This clone occurred a few times. The gene calls are TRBV10-3 and TRBJ2-7, with TRBD1 identical over 7 bases. This CDR3 is built from 12 residues. Trimming removed 6 bases from V and 6 bases from J; junction bases left unmatched: 5. CDR1 and CDR2 (germline): ENHRY, SYGVKD. The CDR3 coding sequence is TGTGCCATCAGAGAGGGGGCCTCCGAGCAGTACTTC. Translation gives CAIREGASEQYF.

The V call is TRBV6-1, the J call TRBJ1-5; 10 bases are shared with TRBD1. The CDR3 has 13 amino acids. V lost 11 bases, J lost 5 bases, and 6 bases stayed unmatched. CDR1 MNHNS and CDR2 SASEGT come from the germline V gene. CDR3: CAGGTGVHQPQHF. The DNA of the CDR3 is TGTGCCGGGGGGACAGGGGTGCATCAGCCCCAGCATTTT.

The chain combines TRBV13 with TRBJ1-1; possibly TRBD1 for D (6 bases). Germline values: CDR1 PRHDT, CDR2 FYEKMQ (reference sequence). Trimming cost V 4 bases and J 4 bases, with 10 bases left between them. There are 13 residues in the CDR3. The CDR3 reads CASSSRGGTEAFF. The DNA of the CDR3 is TGTGCCAGCAGCTCCAGGGGAGGCACTGAAGCTTTCTTT.

The V and J genes are TRBV7-8 and TRBJ2-1, with 9 nucleotides matching TRBD1. This CDR3 has 15 amino acids. V lost 0 bases, J lost 8 bases, and 5 bases stayed unmatched. In germline, CDR1 is SGHVS, CDR2 FQNEAQ. CDR3: CASSLAGQGFDEQFF. In DNA, the CDR3 is TGTGCCAGCAGCTTAGCGGGACAGGGCTTTGATGAGCAGTTCTTC.

A single count supports this clone. The chain links TRBV14 to TRBJ2-1; no clear D gene. The germline gives CDR1 SGHDN, CDR2 FVKESK. The CDR3 contains 12 residues. Trimming shortened V by 8 bases and J by 2 bases, and 7 bases separated the two germline ends. The CDR3 region has the DNA TGTGCCAGCGGGTGGACCTACAATGAGCAGTTCTTC. Amino acid sequence: CASGWTYNEQFF.

The chain joins TRBV7-6 to TRBJ2-2, with TRBD2 matching over 13 bases. Germline loops: CDR1 SGHVS, CDR2 FNYEAQ. Unmatched junction bases numbered 3, after V lost 4 bases and J lost 4 bases. The CDR3 covers 16 residues. The CDR3 is CASSSRLAGGTGELFF. As DNA, the CDR3 is TGTGCCAGCAGCTCCCGACTAGCGGGAGGCACCGGGGAGCTGTTTTTT.